These 20 T cell receptor beta chains were sequenced from one sample in a study of graft-versus-host responses after intestinal transplantation. Sequenced by immunoSEQ multiplex PCR; TCRdb stores in-frame clones only, minus some. Among 7,500 to 9,000 clones listed, more than 85% were seen once. Sequencing was performed on PBMCs, taken 11 days after intestinal transplantation. Receptor source: a human patient who received an intestinal transplant, so some T cells may come from the graft donor.

The chain recombines TRBV27 with TRBJ2-2; a possible D gene is TRBD2 (6 bases). V lost 8 bases, J lost 6 bases, and 16 bases lay in between. The germline V gene encodes CDR1 MNHEY and CDR2 SMNVEV (reference sequence). CDR3 length: 14 residues. DNA of the CDR3: TGTGCCAGCGCGACTAGTGAGGCCCCCGGGGAGCTGTTTTTT. Its protein is CASATSEAPGELFF.

This clone was found once. The rearrangement links TRBV21-1 to TRBJ1-5. TRBV21-1 constitutes a pseudogene. This CDR3 spans 20 amino acids. In DNA, the CDR3 is TGTGCCAGCAGCAAAACCGTTTCCGGGACTCGCCTTAATAGCAATCAGCCCCAGCATTTT. Protein: CASSKTVSGTRLNSNQPQHF.

V gene TRBV27 combines with J gene TRBJ1-5, with D hard to call. V lost 8 bases and J 3 bases, leaving 14 bases between the germline ends. The CDR3 spans 14 residues. Germline V gene lookup returns CDR1 MNHEY and CDR2 SMNVEV (reference sequence). This chain's CDR3 is CASSVGETNQPQHF. The CDR3 DNA follows: TGTGCCAGCTCTGTTGGGGAGACCAATCAGCCCCAGCATTTT.

Turning to this clone: At one of its ends the junction is not consistent with the germline gene, which may arise from a read error. V usage is TRBV7-7 and J usage is TRBJ2-1; a weak D match, TRBD2 (5 bases). The CDR3 contains 20 residues. The germline gives CDR1 SSHAT, CDR2 FNYEAQ (reference sequence). CDR3 DNA sequence: TGTGCTAGCAGCTCTTACCCGAGAGTAGTTGGAGGCCTGGATCTCGATGAGCAGTTCTTC. It yields the protein CASSSYPRVVGGLDLDEQFF.

This chain uses TRBV29-1 with TRBJ1-3; no firm D call. V was pared by 4 bases and J by 3 bases, with 16 bases between. Germline V gene data show CDR1 as SQVTM and CDR2 as ANQGSEA. The CDR3 runs 15 residues. CDR3 loop: CSVGKLEGVGNTIYF. In nucleotides, the CDR3 is TGCAGCGTTGGTAAGCTTGAGGGAGTTGGAAACACCATATATTTT.

The rearrangement uses TRBV21-1 and TRBJ2-3; no check of the table's D call, TRBD1, against the DNA was made. TRBV21-1 is termed a pseudogene. This CDR3 spans 17 amino acids. The CDR3 reads CASSKEAGGAYTDTQYF. The CDR3 DNA reads TGTGCCAGCAGCAAAGAGGCAGGGGGCGCTTACACAGATACGCAGTATTTT.

The chain uses TRBV28 and TRBJ2-1; possible D gene TRBD2, 6 bases. V lost 5 bases, J lost 8 bases, and 13 bases lay in between. This CDR3 has 13 amino acids. From germline, CDR1 is MDHEN and CDR2 SYDVKM. For the CDR3, the DNA is TGTGCCAGCAGTGCAGGAGGGGCGGATGAGCAGTTCTTC. It translates to CASSAGGADEQFF.

The rearrangement uses TRBV27 and TRBJ2-5, with a possible D match to TRBD1 (6 bases). Germline loops: CDR1 MNHEY, CDR2 SMNVEV (reference sequence). Trimming pared 1 base from V and 5 bases from J, leaving 8 bases between. The CDR3 length is 13 residues. The DNA of the CDR3 is TGTGCCAGCAGTTTATTGGGGGCTGAGACCCAGTACTTC. Translating gives CASSLLGAETQYF.

This rearrangement joins TRBV6-1 to TRBJ1-1; 8 nucleotides agree with TRBD1. Looked up from germline, CDR1 is MNHNS and CDR2 is SASEGT. Trimming removed 5 bases from V and 4 bases from J; junction bases left unmatched: 6. This CDR3 spans 14 amino acids. CDR3 sequence reads: CASSKGQGGTEAFF. The CDR3 bases are TGTGCCAGCAGTAAAGGACAGGGAGGCACTGAAGCTTTCTTT.

Written as DNA, the CDR3 is TGTGCCAGCAGTGAGTCACCCGGCGGCTCTGGAAACACCATATATTTT. It translates to CASSESPGGSGNTIYF. J is TRBJ1-3 and V is TRBV25-1; D unresolved. This CDR3 has 16 amino acids. Germline V gene sequence: CDR1 MGHDK, CDR2 SYGVNS. V was trimmed by 3 bases and J by 0 bases, leaving 12 bases between them.

The chain uses TRBV28 and TRBJ2-7; tentatively, D is TRBD2 (5 bases). CDR3 length equals 12 residues. V was clipped by 6 bases and J by 3 bases, with 9 bases between them. The V gene's germline CDR1 is MDHEN and CDR2 SYDVKM. Here the CDR3 DNA reads TGTGCCAGCAGAGGTGGGAGCTACGAGCAGTACTTC. Its translation: CASRGGSYEQYF.

The chain has TRBV18 and TRBJ1-2, with D uncertain. Germline V gene data show CDR1 as KGHSH and CDR2 as LQKENI. The CDR3 covers 13 residues. V lost 3 bases and J lost 8, with 13 bases in between. CDR3: CASSPGTVRGYTF. The CDR3 bases are TGTGCCAGCTCACCTGGCACAGTCAGGGGCTACACCTTC.

V gene TRBV14 combines with J gene TRBJ1-2, with a tentative D call TRBD1 (5 bases). Trimming stripped 6 bases from V and 7 bases from J, with 15 bases between. This CDR3 has 13 amino acids. The germline CDR1 and CDR2 sequences are SGHDN and FVKESK. The CDR3: CASSRGYWGGYTF. CDR3 bases: TGTGCCAGCAGTAGGGGCTACTGGGGTGGCTACACCTTC.

The rearrangement uses TRBV27 and TRBJ1-1; no firm D call. Trimming cost V 2 bases and J 2 bases, with 9 bases left between them. CDR1 is MNHEY, CDR2 SMNVEV, per germline (reference sequence). The CDR3 consists of 14 residues. For the CDR3, the DNA is TGTGCCAGCAGTTTAGGCCTTACAAACACTGAAGCTTTCTTT. Its translation is CASSLGLTNTEAFF.

The J gene is TRBJ2-7, the V gene TRBV30, with TRBD1 matching over 11 bases. J was trimmed by 3 bases and V by 5 bases; bases with no gene match: 0. Germline V gene lookup returns CDR1 GTSNPN and CDR2 SVGIG (reference sequence). This CDR3 region has 12 residues. The chain's CDR3 is CAWGTGGYEQYV. The CDR3 region has the DNA TGTGCCTGGGGGACAGGGGGCTACGAGCAGTACGTC.

The chain is built from TRBV12-5 and TRBJ2-3, with D maybe TRBD2 (6 bases). The CDR3 is 14 amino acids. V was cut by 1 base and J by 5 bases, with 10 bases left in between. Germline assignment: CDR1 LGHNT and CDR2 FRNRAP. The CDR3 reads CASGLGGDGDTQYF. CDR3 bases: TGTGCTAGTGGTTTGGGCGGGGACGGAGATACGCAGTATTTT.

This chain connects TRBV7-9 to TRBJ1-1; 9 nucleotides agree with TRBD1. This CDR3 has 14 residues. Germline loops: CDR1 SEHNR, CDR2 FQNEAQ (reference sequence). V dropped 4 bases and J dropped 3; count of bases not matched to a gene: 3. DNA of the CDR3: TGTGCCAGCAGCTCCACAGGGGGCGACACTGAAGCTTTCTTT. This gives the protein CASSSTGGDTEAFF.

The CDR3 nucleotides are TGTGCCAGCAGTTACTTCGGGGGGGAAAAACTGTTTTTT. Its translation is CASSYFGGEKLFF. The chain joins TRBV6-6 to TRBJ1-4, with a tentative D call TRBD1 (5 bases). CDR3 length: 13 amino acids. V lost 1 base and J 8 bases, leaving 8 bases between the germline ends. Germline V gene lookup returns CDR1 MNHNY and CDR2 SVGAGI (reference sequence).

V gene TRBV29-1 combines with J gene TRBJ1-4; TRBD1 aligns across 10 bases. This CDR3 spans 18 amino acids. Germline CDR1 reads SQVTM; CDR2 reads ANQGSEA. V shed 7 bases and J 3 bases; nucleotides not matched to a gene: 17. The CDR3 is CSGQRGGQGIVANEKLFF. The CDR3 bases are TGCAGCGGCCAAAGGGGGGGACAGGGGATTGTAGCTAATGAAAAACTGTTTTTT.

The chain employs TRBV6-5 and TRBJ2-7, with 8 bases matching TRBD1. Losses at the gene ends were 2 bases for V and 6 bases for J; bases not matched to a gene: 9. This CDR3 comprises 15 residues. Germline CDR1 is MNHEY and CDR2 is SVGAGI. Written as DNA, the CDR3 is TGTGCCAGCAGTTACGGTTGGCAGGGGGCGACCGAGCAGTACTTC. It codes for CASSYGWQGATEQYF.